One sample yielded the 26 T cell receptor beta chains listed below, sequenced in a study of T cell responses to AZD1222 COVID-19 vaccine. Using immunoSEQ multiplex PCR, the repertoire was profiled, and TCRdb retains in-frame clones only, with some absent. The sample has 95,000 or so clones, 85% to 90% seen once. The sequenced sample was peripheral blood, obtained on day 0 of AZD1222 vaccination. The receptors here all came from an adult in good health.

The chain recombines TRBV19 with TRBJ2-2; D is unclear. CDR3 length: 14 residues. Germline values: CDR1 LNHDA, CDR2 SQIVND (reference sequence). V was trimmed by 0 bases and J by 6 bases, leaving 8 bases between them. The CDR3 region has the DNA TGTGCCAGTAGTATAGACGTGTTGTCCGGGGAGCTGTTTTTT. It is translated as CASSIDVLSGELFF.

This clone was counted between two and nine times. The V gene is TRBV15, the J gene TRBJ1-1; 8 nucleotides align to TRBD1. This CDR3 contains 15 residues. CDR1 is LNHNV and CDR2 is YYDKDF in the germline V gene (reference sequence). After removal of 1 base from V and 4 bases from J, the junction contained 5 bases not matched to a gene. Here the CDR3 reads CATSRAQGAGTEAFF. CDR3 sequence (DNA): TGTGCCACCAGCAGAGCGCAGGGGGCTGGCACTGAAGCTTTCTTT.

CDR3 in DNA: TGCGCCAGCAGTACGACCGGGAATCAGCCCCAGCATTTT. This codes for CASSTTGNQPQHF. The genes are TRBV10-1 and TRBJ1-5; D is ambiguous. The V gene lost 5 bases and the J gene lost 4 bases, with 9 bases spanning the gap. The CDR3 totals 13 residues. Per germline, CDR1 WNHNN and CDR2 SYGVQD (reference sequence).

This chain connects TRBV21-1 to TRBJ2-7. TRBV21-1 is labeled a pseudogene. The CDR3 totals 17 residues. This chain's CDR3 is CASSKGEGGRSSYEQYF. The CDR3 nucleotides read TGTGCCAGCAGCAAGGGAGAGGGGGGACGGAGCTCCTACGAGCAGTACTTC.

This clone was detected only a few times. The V gene is TRBV29-1, the J gene TRBJ1-3; the D is unclear. The length of the CDR3 is 11 residues. The ends were cut back, 4 bases at V and 2 bases at J, with 3 bases in the middle. Germline CDR1 is SQVTM and CDR2 is ANQGSEA. The CDR3 here is CSVVTGNTIYF. The DNA of the CDR3 is TGCAGCGTTGTTACTGGAAACACCATATATTTT.

The rearrangement links TRBV4-1 to TRBJ1-1, with 7 bases identical to TRBD1. V lost 3 bases to trimming and J lost 1 base; unmatched junction nucleotides: 8. The CDR3 sequence is 16 residues long. The germline CDR1 and CDR2 sequences are MGHRA and YSYEKL. CDR3 in amino acids: CASSHGMGQPNTEAFF. The CDR3 DNA reads as TGCGCCAGCAGCCACGGAATGGGACAGCCGAACACTGAAGCTTTCTTT.

This chain joins TRBV7-2 and TRBJ2-1; D unclear. The CDR3 sequence is 12 residues long. Germline V gene sequence: CDR1 SGHTA, CDR2 FQGNSA. Trimming removed 5 bases from V and 14 bases from J, with 16 bases in between. The DNA of the CDR3 is TGTGCCAGCAGCGACCCCCTGACCCAAAAGTTCTTC. Translating it yields CASSDPLTQKFF.

This sequence joins TRBV7-9 and TRBJ2-7, with D possibly TRBD1 on 5 matching bases. The CDR3 is 14 amino acids. Trimming left V 3 bases short and J 1 base short, with 10 bases between. Germline lookup yields CDR1 SEHNR and CDR2 FQNEAQ (reference sequence). The CDR3: CASSFFQGSYEQYF. In DNA, the CDR3 is TGTGCCAGCAGCTTTTTTCAGGGTTCCTACGAGCAGTACTTC.

The chain uses TRBV11-3 and TRBJ2-7; TRBD1 agrees at 9 bases. The ends lost 4 bases at V and 12 bases at J; junction bases unmatched: 7. Germline V gene data show CDR1 as SGHNT and CDR2 as YENEEA. This CDR3 spans 12 amino acids. This CDR3 reads CASSSGQGNRYF. The CDR3 nucleotides read TGTGCCAGCAGCTCCGGACAGGGGAATCGGTACTTC.

The V gene is TRBV4-1, the J gene TRBJ1-4, with a possible D match to TRBD1 (5 bases). This CDR3 is 17 amino acids long. Germline CDR1 is MGHRA and CDR2 is YSYEKL. Trimming left V 1 base short and J 8 bases short, with 20 bases between. CDR3 sequence: CASSQAGSEAEGEKLFF. The CDR3 nucleotides are TGCGCCAGCAGCCAAGCGGGCTCGGAAGCAGAGGGGGAAAAACTGTTTTTT.

This clone was seen once. The V and J genes are TRBV28 and TRBJ2-3; a possible D gene is TRBD1 (6 bases). The CDR3 runs to 16 residues. V was trimmed by 1 base and J by 0 bases, leaving 11 bases between them. Germline CDR1 reads MDHEN; CDR2 reads SYDVKM. CDR3 protein: CASSLLGGSSTDTQYF. The CDR3, as DNA: TGTGCCAGCAGTTTATTAGGGGGTTCTAGCACAGATACGCAGTATTTT.

The rearrangement uses TRBV28 and TRBJ2-5; perhaps TRBD1 as D (6 bases). V was trimmed by 2 bases and J by 1 base, leaving 14 bases between them. CDR3 length: 16 residues. Germline V gene lookup returns CDR1 MDHEN and CDR2 SYDVKM. CDR3 region: CASSLPQAGAQETQYF. As DNA, the CDR3 is TGTGCCAGCAGTTTACCCCAGGCAGGGGCCCAAGAGACCCAGTACTTC.

The chain carries TRBV4-1 and TRBJ2-3, with TRBD2 matching 12 bases. Germline V lookup: CDR1 MGHRA, CDR2 YSYEKL. Trimming took 1 base from V and 6 from J; bases not matched to a gene: 5. The CDR3 consists of 16 residues. The CDR3 sequence is CASSQGLAGASDTQYF. In DNA, the CDR3 is TGCGCCAGCAGCCAAGGACTAGCGGGGGCGTCGGATACGCAGTATTTT.

Of note for this clone: An end of the junction does not agree with germline; a read error may underlie this. This chain uses TRBV10-3 with TRBJ2-2; TRBD2 might be the D (6 bases). In germline, CDR1 is ENHRY, CDR2 SYGVKD. The CDR3 loop spans 13 amino acids. The DNA of the CDR3 is TGTGCAATCACTCCGGGAGACACCGGGGAGCTGTTTTTT. It is translated as CAITPGDTGELFF.

The chain has TRBV29-1 and TRBJ1-2; TRBD1 aligns across 7 bases. The CDR3 sequence is 13 residues long. Germline CDR1 is SQVTM and CDR2 is ANQGSEA. Trimming at V came to 2 bases and at J to 7 bases, leaving 7 bases not matched to a gene. The CDR3 region has the DNA TGCAGCGTTGAATCCGGGACAGAGTTTGGCTACACCTTC. Its protein is CSVESGTEFGYTF.

The rearrangement joins TRBV6-2 or TRBV6-3 to TRBJ2-7; tentatively, D is TRBD2 (5 bases). The V and J ends lost 5 bases and 0 bases respectively, with 11 bases between them. Germline CDR1 and CDR2: MNHEY and SVGEGT. CDR3 length: 14 residues. In nucleotides, the CDR3 is TGTGCCAGCAGTATTGACGGAGGCTCCTACGAGCAGTACTTC. Protein sequence: CASSIDGGSYEQYF.

V usage is TRBV10-2 and J usage is TRBJ1-5, with D possibly matching TRBD1 (5 bases). This CDR3 has 13 residues. Between the trimmed V and J ends, which lost 6 bases and 6 bases, there was a span of 12 bases. CDR1 and CDR2 from the germline V gene are WSHSY and SAAADI. CDR3 in DNA: TGCGCCAGCAGCGAAGGGGTGGTTCAGCCCCAGCATTTT. Protein sequence: CASSEGVVQPQHF.

V usage is TRBV4-1 and J usage is TRBJ1-1; no clear D gene. The CDR3 has 13 amino acids. Germline CDR1 is MGHRA and CDR2 is YSYEKL. Trimming removed 0 bases from V and 6 bases from J, with 8 bases in between. The CDR3 sequence is CASSQDRAPEAFF. The CDR3 nucleotides are TGCGCCAGCAGCCAAGATAGAGCACCTGAAGCTTTCTTT.

The chain has TRBV6-1 and TRBJ1-2; D call uncertain. Deletions cut 2 bases from V and 5 bases from J, with 12 bases between. Germline V gene data show CDR1 as MNHNS and CDR2 as SASEGT. The CDR3 has 14 amino acids. The CDR3 sequence: CASSEWGGKYGYTF. The CDR3 nucleotides read TGTGCCAGCAGTGAATGGGGTGGGAAATATGGCTACACCTTC.

The J gene is TRBJ2-3, the V gene TRBV15, with 7 bases lining up with TRBD1. Germline CDR1 reads LNHNV; CDR2 reads YYDKDF (reference sequence). The CDR3 is 15 amino acids. The J segment lost 3 bases and the V segment lost 6 bases, leaving 9 bases of the junction unmatched. CDR3 in DNA: TGTGCCACCAGTCCCGGGACAGAGTCAACAGATACGCAGTATTTT. Its translation is CATSPGTESTDTQYF.

The V and J genes are TRBV6-5 and TRBJ2-6, with D unclear. The CDR3 is made up of 15 amino acids. CDR1 is MNHEY, CDR2 SVGAGI, per germline. Between the trimmed V and J ends, which lost 4 bases and 0 bases, there was a span of 7 bases. The CDR3 DNA is TGTGCCAGCAGTTTAGGCGTCTCTGGGGCCAACGTCCTGACTTTC. Amino acids: CASSLGVSGANVLTF.

A single count supports this clone. The rearrangement uses TRBV15 and TRBJ1-2; D is undetermined. The ends were cut back, 6 bases at V and 10 bases at J, with 18 bases in the middle. CDR1 is LNHNV and CDR2 is YYDKDF in the germline V gene (reference sequence). The CDR3 runs to 13 residues. CDR3 sequence (DNA): TGTGCCACCAGAACAAACATAAAGAAGGACTACACCTTC. Amino acids: CATRTNIKKDYTF.

This rearrangement joins TRBV9 to TRBJ2-2, with TRBD1 identical over 7 bases. This CDR3 spans 15 amino acids. Germline V gene data show CDR1 as SGDLS and CDR2 as YYNGEE. V lost 4 bases to trimming and J lost 2 bases; unmatched junction nucleotides: 5. The CDR3 sequence is CASSPRTGNTGELFF. CDR3 nucleotides: TGTGCCAGCAGCCCCCGGACAGGCAACACCGGGGAGCTGTTTTTT. Full variable domain (missing parts from reference TRBV9 and TRBJ2-2): DSGVTQTPKHLITATGQRVTLRCSPRSGDLSVYWYQQSLDQGLQFLIQYYNGEERAKGNILERFSAQQFPDLHSELNLSSLELGDSALYFCASSPRTGNTGELFFGEGSRLTVL.

J is TRBJ2-2 and V is TRBV7-3; 8 nucleotides agree with TRBD2. The CDR3 covers 15 residues. Germline V gene data show CDR1 as SGHTA and CDR2 as FQGTGA. V was pared by 6 bases and J by 6 bases, with 9 bases of the junction left unmatched. The CDR3 bases are TGTGCCAGCAGTTCCGACCCGGGGGGGGCCGGGGAGCTGTTTTTT. Encoded protein: CASSSDPGGAGELFF. Full variable domain (missing parts from reference TRBV7-3 and TRBJ2-2): GAGVSQTPSNKVTEKGKYVELRCDPISGHTALYWYRQSLGQGPEFLIYFQGTGAADDSGLPNDRFFAVRPEGSVSTLKIQRTERGDSAVYLCASSSDPGGAGELFFGEGSRLTVL.

The gene calls are TRBV7-9 and TRBJ1-5; TRBD1 might be the D (5 bases). V was pared by 3 bases and J by 5 bases, with 11 bases between. The CDR3 runs to 14 residues. CDR1 and CDR2 from the germline V gene are SEHNR and FQNEAQ (reference sequence). CDR3 protein: CASSFGGGDQPQHF. The DNA of the CDR3 is TGTGCCAGCAGCTTCGGGGGGGGTGATCAGCCCCAGCATTTT.

The rearrangement joins TRBV10-3 to TRBJ2-3; D may be TRBD2 (6 bases). This CDR3 has 17 amino acids. V was shortened by 6 bases and J by 5 bases, with 24 bases between the two germline ends. Germline lookup yields CDR1 ENHRY and CDR2 SYGVKD. In DNA form, the CDR3 reads TGTGCCATCAGCGCCCTGGTTATGGGGGTGGGGGGAGATACGCAGTATTTT. This translates into CAISALVMGVGGDTQYF.